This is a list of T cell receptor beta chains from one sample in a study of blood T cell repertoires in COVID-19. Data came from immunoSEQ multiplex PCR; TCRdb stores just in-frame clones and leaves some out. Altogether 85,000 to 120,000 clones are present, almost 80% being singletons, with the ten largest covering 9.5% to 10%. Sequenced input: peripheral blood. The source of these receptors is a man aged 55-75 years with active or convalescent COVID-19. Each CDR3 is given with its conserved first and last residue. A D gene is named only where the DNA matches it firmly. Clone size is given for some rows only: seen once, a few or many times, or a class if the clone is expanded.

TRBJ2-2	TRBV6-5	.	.	TGTGCCAGCCGCTTAACAGGGTTGAACACCGGGGAGCTGTTTTTT	CASRLTGLNTGELFF
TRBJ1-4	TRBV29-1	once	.	TGCAGCGTCGGTGCGGGGAGAGAAAAACTGTTTTTT	CSVGAGREKLFF
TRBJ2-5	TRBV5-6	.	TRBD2	TGTGCCAGCAGCCTCTTGGTGGGAGGGCCTCGAGAGACCCAGTACTTC	CASSLLVGGPRETQYF
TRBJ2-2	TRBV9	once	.	TGTGCCAGCAGCGTAGCTAGGCAGATCATCACCGGGGAGCTGTTTTTT	CASSVARQIITGELFF
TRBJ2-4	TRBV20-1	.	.	TGCAGTGCTAGTGAGGCCAGGGAAGCCAAAAACATTCAGTACTTC	CSASEAREAKNIQYF
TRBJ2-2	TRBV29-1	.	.	TGCAGCGTTGAAAATGGACATAGGGAGCTGTTTTTT	CSVENGHRELFF
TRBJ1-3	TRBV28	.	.	TGTGCCAGCAGTTCGCCGGGGGGAAACACCATATATTTT	CASSSPGGNTIYF
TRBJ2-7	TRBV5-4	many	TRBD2	TGTGCCAGCAGCTTGCGTTCGACTAGCGGGTACGAGCAGTACTTC	CASSLRSTSGYEQYF
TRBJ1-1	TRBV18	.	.	TGTGCCAGCTCACCTGACCGGGGAGAAGCTTTCTTT	CASSPDRGEAFF
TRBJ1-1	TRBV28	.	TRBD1	TGTGCCAGCAGTTTAGCAGGGGGCGCCGACACTGAAGCTTTCTTT	CASSLAGGADTEAFF
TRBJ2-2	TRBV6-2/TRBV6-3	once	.	TGTGCCAGCAGTTTCGACTGGAACACCGGGGAGCTGTTTTTT	CASSFDWNTGELFF
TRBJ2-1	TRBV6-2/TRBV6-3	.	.	TGTGCCAGCAGTTACGGTGTACTGGGACTTGATAATGAGCAGTTCTTC	CASSYGVLGLDNEQFF
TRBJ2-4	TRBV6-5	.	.	TGTGCCAGCAGTTCCCCGGGACTAGCCAAAAACATTCAGTACTTC	CASSSPGLAKNIQYF
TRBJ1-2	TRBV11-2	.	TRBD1	TGTGCCAGCAGCTTAGTCCTGACAGGGCAGGGTGGCTACACCTTC	CASSLVLTGQGGYTF
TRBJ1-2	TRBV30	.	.	TGTGCCTGGAGTCCGGGGAGGGGGATGTCGATTAACTATGGCTACACCTTC	CAWSPGRGMSINYGYTF
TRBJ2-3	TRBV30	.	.	TGTGCCTGGGCCCGCTCAGCGGGAAGGGGGGATACGCAGTATTTT	CAWARSAGRGDTQYF
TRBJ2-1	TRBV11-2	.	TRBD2	TGTGCCAGCAGCTTAAGCCGCGGGAGCTACAATGAGCAGTTCTTC	CASSLSRGSYNEQFF
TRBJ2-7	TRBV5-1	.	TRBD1	TGCGCCAGCAGACCAAGGGGGCCGAGTTACGAGCAGTACTTC	CASRPRGPSYEQYF
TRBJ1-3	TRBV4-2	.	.	TGTGCCAGCAGCCAAGAGGCCACGGGCTCTGGAAACACCATATATTTT	CASSQEATGSGNTIYF
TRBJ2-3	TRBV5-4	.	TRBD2	TGTGCCAGCAGCTTGACTAGCGAAGATACGCAGTATTTT	CASSLTSEDTQYF
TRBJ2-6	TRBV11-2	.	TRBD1	TGTGCCAGCAGCTCCAGGGACAGGGCTACCAACGTCCTGACTTTC	CASSSRDRATNVLTF
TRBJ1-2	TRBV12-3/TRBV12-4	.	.	TGTGCCAGCACTATGTCCCCTCCCTATGGCTACACCTTC	CASTMSPPYGYTF
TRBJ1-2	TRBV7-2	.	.	TGTGCCAGCAGCTTATCAGGCACCCCTAACTATGGCTACACCTTC	CASSLSGTPNYGYTF
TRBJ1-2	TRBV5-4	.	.	TGTGCCAGCAGCTCAACCGGGACAAACTATGGCTACACCTTC	CASSSTGTNYGYTF
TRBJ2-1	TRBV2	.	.	TGTGCCAGCAAGGGGGACGGCTCCTACAATGAGCAGTTCTTC	CASKGDGSYNEQFF
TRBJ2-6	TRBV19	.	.	TGTGCCAGTAGTATGGGGAGAGCTGGGGCCAACGTCCTGACTTTC	CASSMGRAGANVLTF
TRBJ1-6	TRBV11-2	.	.	TGTGCCAGCAGCCCCCGGTTAGGGGACTATAATTCACCCCTCCACTTT	CASSPRLGDYNSPLHF
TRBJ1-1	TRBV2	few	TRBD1	TGTGCCAGCAGTGATGGGACAGCGACTGAAGCTTTCTTT	CASSDGTATEAFF
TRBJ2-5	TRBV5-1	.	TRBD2	TGCGCCAGCAGCTTGGTGAGCGGGAGGGAAGAGACCCAGTACTTC	CASSLVSGREETQYF
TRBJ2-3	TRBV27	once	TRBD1	TGTGCCAGCAGTAGACTCGGGACAGCCCTCACAGATACGCAGTATTTT	CASSRLGTALTDTQYF
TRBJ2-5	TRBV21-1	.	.	TGTGCCAGCAGCAAACATCGGGAGACCCAGTACTTC	CASSKHRETQYF
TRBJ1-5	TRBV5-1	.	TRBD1	TGCGCCAGCAGACCGACAGGGGGCGGTCAGCCCCAGCATTTT	CASRPTGGGQPQHF
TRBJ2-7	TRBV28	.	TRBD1	TGTGCCAGCAGTTCTCGACAGGGGAGGTCCTACGAGCAGTACTTC	CASSSRQGRSYEQYF
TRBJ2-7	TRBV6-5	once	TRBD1	TGTGCCGTCCGGGACAGGGGGCCCTACGAGCAGTACTTC	CAVRDRGPYEQYF
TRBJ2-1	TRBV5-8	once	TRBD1	TGTGCCAGCAGCGCCGGGACAGCGAGCTCCTACAATGAGCAGTTCTTC	CASSAGTASSYNEQFF
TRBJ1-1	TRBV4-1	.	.	TGCGCCAGCAGCCAAGTAAGCATGGGGAGCACTGAAGCTTTCTTT	CASSQVSMGSTEAFF
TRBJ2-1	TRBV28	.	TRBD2	TGTGCCAGCAGGGTAGCGGGAGGCCTCTCCTACAATGAGCAGTTCTTC	CASRVAGGLSYNEQFF
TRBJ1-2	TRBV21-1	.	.	TGTGCCAGCAGCACCCGGGACAGGGGGAACTATAACTATGGCTACACCTTC	CASSTRDRGNYNYGYTF
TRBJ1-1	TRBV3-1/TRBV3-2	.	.	TGTGCCAGCAGCCAAAATATTTGGGGGCAGACTGAAGCTTTCTTT	CASSQNIWGQTEAFF
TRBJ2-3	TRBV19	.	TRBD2	TGTGCCAGTAGTAGTACTAGCGGGAGAGCAGATACGCAGTATTTT	CASSSTSGRADTQYF